This T cell receptor beta chain was sequenced for a study of blood T cells in healthy people across ages. Study overall: With template switching, about one barcoded beta molecule was captured per two T cells.

A second PCR, run for roughly 6 to 11 cycles, used a sample-barcoded 5' primer plus a J-beta primer mix. Every single cDNA molecule received a tag from a template-switch adaptor with 12 random nucleotides. One entry per CDR3 protein results from TCRdb running MiXCR on the 5' RACE reads. Among about 970,000 distinct CDR3 sequences listed, about 51% were seen once. This clonotype was observed a few times. The antigen is not known. Study results and limitations: A conclusive naive versus antigen-experienced comparison was prevented by the unsorted PBMCs. Older age went with lower TCR beta diversity per million T cells, in a roughly linear way.

This CDR3 has 15 amino acids. Trimming cost V 0 bases and J 4 bases, with 12 bases left between them. Germline V gene lookup returns CDR1 LGHDT and CDR2 YNNKEL (reference sequence). The sequenced sample consisted of blood. The J gene is TRBJ1-2, the V gene TRBV3-1; D unresolved. This TCR was sampled from a woman aged 55-70 years in good health. CDR3 loop: CASSQDWVGSYGYTF. The CDR3 DNA follows: TGTGCCAGCAGCCAAGACTGGGTAGGGAGCTATGGCTACACCTTC.